The clone carrying this T cell receptor (beta chain) was detected once. The record originates from a study of shared clonotypes between healthy human individuals. The data were produced by immunoSEQ multiplex PCR, yet TCRdb's version contains in-frame clones alone and is incomplete. The sample lists millions of clones, just over 90% occurring once. This TCR was recovered from a man younger than 35 in good health. Some clones in this sample may be carry-over from other donors' samples. Sequenced material: naive CD4+ T cells from PBMCs. The subset here: CD45RA+ positively selected.

CDR3 residues: CASSLGPLGELFF. The CDR3 bases are TGCGCCAGCAGCCTGGGACCGTTAGGCGAACTGTTTTTT. J is TRBJ1-4 and V is TRBV5-1; D is possibly TRBD1 (5 bases). Germline V gives CDR1 SGHRS, CDR2 YFSETQ. The CDR3 covers 13 residues. The V end lost 4 bases, the J end lost 12 bases, and 16 bases lay between the germline ends.